The 12 T cell receptor beta chains below were found in one sample sequenced in a study of blood T cell repertoires in COVID-19. Measured with immunoSEQ multiplex PCR; TCRdb has only the in-frame clones, and not every one. This table holds about 16,000 clones, around 75% found once. Sequencing input: peripheral blood. The source of these receptors is a man aged 60 to 75 with acute or convalescent COVID-19.

This clone has only a few counts. The rearrangement uses TRBV5-4 and TRBJ2-7; D not certain. Germline lookup yields CDR1 SGHNT and CDR2 YYREEE (reference sequence). This CDR3 is 16 amino acids long. Trimming removed 4 bases from V and 2 bases from J, with 19 bases in between. CDR3 coding DNA: TGTGCCAGCAGCCCTGGCCCCGCAGGCACCACCTACGAGCAGTACTTC. The encoded protein is CASSPGPAGTTYEQYF. Drawing the rest from reference TRBV5-4 and TRBJ2-7, the complete variable domain is ETGVTQSPTHLIKTRGQQVTLRCSSQSGHNTVSWYQQALGQGPQFIFQYYREEENGRGNFPPRFSGLQFPNYSSELNVNALELDDSALYLCASSPGPAGTTYEQYFGPGTRLTVT.

A single count supports this clone. V usage is TRBV30 and J usage is TRBJ1-1, with a possible D match to TRBD1 (5 bases). Germline assignment: CDR1 GTSNPN and CDR2 SVGIG (reference sequence). Trimming cost V 4 bases and J 2 bases, with 8 bases left between them. The CDR3 sequence is 12 residues long. Here the CDR3 reads CAWNRPNTEAFF. The CDR3, as DNA: TGTGCCTGGAACAGGCCAAACACTGAAGCTTTCTTT.

V usage is TRBV6-2 or TRBV6-3 and J usage is TRBJ2-7, with 8 bases aligning to TRBD2. Germline values: CDR1 MNHEY, CDR2 SVGEGT. V lost 0 bases, J lost 7 bases, and 5 bases stayed unmatched. The CDR3 length is 14 residues. The CDR3 protein is CASSYSSGGREQYF. DNA for the CDR3: TGTGCCAGCAGTTACTCTTCGGGGGGGCGTGAGCAGTACTTC.

The chain carries TRBV21-1 and TRBJ2-3; the D call of TRBD2 is as the table states it, not checked on the DNA. TRBV21-1 is listed as a pseudogene. The CDR3 sequence is 17 residues long. The CDR3 nucleotides read TGTGCCAGCAGCAAAGGGGCCGGGAGGGCGGGCACAGATACGCAGTATTTT. Its protein product is CASSKGAGRAGTDTQYF.

The chain combines TRBV9 with TRBJ1-3, with unresolved D. The V gene's germline CDR1 is SGDLS and CDR2 YYNGEE. V was shortened by 1 base and J by 4 bases, with 9 bases between the two germline ends. This CDR3 is 14 amino acids long. In DNA form, the CDR3 reads TGTGCCAGCAGCGTAAACGTTGCGGGAAACACCATATATTTT. It specifies CASSVNVAGNTIYF.

This clone turned up a few times. The rearrangement uses TRBV10-3 and TRBJ2-3; TRBD1 might be the D (5 bases). The CDR3 loop spans 14 amino acids. Trimming removed 7 bases from V and 3 bases from J, with 14 bases in between. Germline CDR1 is ENHRY and CDR2 is SYGVKD. The CDR3 reads CAINVKGKTDTQYF. DNA for the CDR3: TGTGCCATCAATGTGAAGGGGAAAACAGATACGCAGTATTTT.

This clone was counted only a few times. The rearrangement links TRBV14 to TRBJ2-2; D remains ambiguous. The CDR3 sequence is 17 residues long. V lost 4 bases, J lost 0 bases, and 15 bases lay in between. Germline V gives CDR1 SGHDN, CDR2 FVKESK. The CDR3 loop is CASSRGRVAANTGELFF. The CDR3 DNA reads as TGTGCCAGCAGCCGAGGTCGTGTGGCCGCGAACACCGGGGAGCTGTTTTTT.

V and J are TRBV14 and TRBJ2-3; 9 bases map to TRBD1. Germline V gene sequence: CDR1 SGHDN, CDR2 FVKESK. The CDR3 has 16 residues. V lost 3 bases and J lost 0; bases outside the gene matches: 4. The CDR3 spells CASSHRTGVSTDTQYF. CDR3 nucleotides: TGTGCCAGCAGCCATAGGACAGGGGTTAGCACAGATACGCAGTATTTT.

The chain is built from TRBV4-3 and TRBJ2-1; the match to TRBD2 covers 8 bases. CDR1 is LGHNA, CDR2 YSLEER, per germline. J gave up 3 bases and V 4 bases, and 8 bases lay outside the gene matches. The CDR3 is 16 amino acids. The CDR3, as DNA: TGCGCCAGCAGCCGAAAGCGGGAGAGAGACTACAATGAGCAGTTCTTC. This codes for CASSRKRERDYNEQFF.

This rearrangement joins TRBV5-1 to TRBJ2-7, with TRBD2 identical over 8 bases. Germline lookup yields CDR1 SGHRS and CDR2 YFSETQ. This CDR3 has 14 amino acids. V shed 0 bases, J shed 3 bases, and the junction held 2 bases outside the gene matches. The chain's CDR3 is CASSLDTSGYEQYF. The CDR3 DNA is TGCGCCAGCAGCTTGGATACTAGCGGCTACGAGCAGTACTTC.

The J gene is TRBJ2-7, the V gene TRBV20-1; 9 bases are a match to TRBD2. The CDR3 runs to 19 residues. V trimming: 3 bases; J trimming: 3 bases; junction bases outside the gene matches: 21. Germline V gives CDR1 DFQATT, CDR2 SNEGSKA (reference sequence). CDR3 amino acids: CSASQTPHRLAGIGYEQYF. The CDR3 DNA follows: TGCAGTGCTAGTCAGACCCCCCACCGGCTAGCGGGAATTGGCTACGAGCAGTACTTC.

CDR3 loop: CASSTSQPGQGGGYTF. DNA for the CDR3: TGTGCCAGTAGTACCTCACAACCGGGGCAGGGAGGTGGCTACACCTTC. The rearrangement uses TRBV19 and TRBJ1-2, with a tentative D call TRBD1 (5 bases). This CDR3 has 16 residues. V lost 4 bases and J lost 7, with 22 bases in between. Germline CDR1 LNHDA, CDR2 SQIVND (reference sequence). Using reference TRBV19 and TRBJ1-2 for the parts outside the CDR3, the full variable domain is DGGITQSPKYLFRKEGQNVTLSCEQNLNHDAMYWYRQDPGQGLRLIYYSQIVNDFQKGDIAEGYSVSREKKESFPLTVTSAQKNPTAFYLCASSTSQPGQGGGYTFGSGTRLTVV.